Below, 13 T cell receptor beta chains from the same sample are listed, as sequenced in a study of Ad26.COV2.S vaccination and SARS-CoV-2 variants. Using immunoSEQ multiplex PCR, the repertoire was profiled, and TCRdb retains in-frame clones only, with some absent. In the table there are a few hundred thousand clones, around 87% of which are singletons. Indicated treatment: some 20 received Ad26.COV2.S at low or high dose, single or two shots; 5 received placebo; per-sample allocation not given. Specimens were obtained on day 63 following the first vaccine or placebo injection. The sequenced sample was peripheral blood, obtained in a trial of Ad26.COV2.S vaccine versus placebo. These receptors came from a person aged 18-60 years who received the Ad26.COV2.S COVID-19 vaccine or a placebo.

This clone showed up just a few times. This rearrangement joins TRBV7-3 to TRBJ2-3, with TRBD2 identical over 13 bases. The J segment lost 5 bases and the V segment lost 5 bases, leaving 4 bases of the junction unmatched. There are 15 residues in the CDR3. CDR1 is SGHTA, CDR2 FQGTGA, per germline. The CDR3 DNA follows: TGTGCCAGCAGCCAACTAGCGGGGGGGCGAGATACGCAGTATTTT. This sequence encodes CASSQLAGGRDTQYF.

V gene TRBV7-9 combines with J gene TRBJ2-3, with TRBD2 matching 11 bases. The CDR3 is made up of 14 amino acids. J was trimmed by 5 bases and V by 5 bases; bases with no gene match: 3. Per the germline V gene, CDR1 is SEHNR and CDR2 is FQNEAQ (reference sequence). The CDR3 DNA is TGTGCCAGCAGCCCCGGACTAGCGGGAGATACGCAGTATTTT. Its translation: CASSPGLAGDTQYF.

This chain uses TRBV2 with TRBJ2-1, with D possibly TRBD2 on 5 matching bases. Germline CDR1 SNHLY, CDR2 FYNNEI. Between the trimmed V and J ends, which lost 7 bases and 10 bases, there was a span of 11 bases. This CDR3 contains 11 residues. CDR3 in amino acids: CASTELEEQFF. CDR3 DNA: TGTGCCAGCACCGAACTAGAGGAGCAGTTCTTC. The entire variable domain, with the rest obtained from reference TRBV2 and TRBJ2-1, is as follows: EPEVTQTPSHQVTQMGQEVILRCVPISNHLYFYWYRQILGQKVEFLVSFYNNEISEKSEIFDDQFSVERPDGSNFTLKIRSTKLEDSAMYFCASTELEEQFFGPGTRLTVL.

The rearrangement joins TRBV3-1 (or the pseudogene TRBV3-2) to TRBJ2-7; 10 nucleotides match TRBD1. This CDR3 is 15 amino acids long. Germline CDR1 reads LGHDT; CDR2 reads YNNKEL (reference sequence). J was trimmed by 5 bases and V by 7 bases; bases with no gene match: 11. CDR3 residues: CASTTRGQGSHEQYF. CDR3 DNA sequence: TGTGCCAGCACGACAAGGGGACAGGGGTCCCACGAGCAGTACTTC.

The CDR3 loop reads CASKGGQITGELFF. Here the CDR3 DNA reads TGCGCCAGCAAGGGAGGGCAGATCACCGGGGAGCTGTTTTTT. The gene calls are TRBV5-1 and TRBJ2-2; 7 bases match TRBD2. This CDR3 is built from 14 residues. Germline V gene lookup returns CDR1 SGHRS and CDR2 YFSETQ. Unmatched junction bases numbered 6, after V lost 6 bases and J lost 4 bases.

This rearrangement joins TRBV19 to TRBJ1-6, with D unclear. V shed 6 bases and J shed 10 bases, with 19 bases lying between them. The CDR3 runs to 15 residues. The V gene's germline CDR1 is LNHDA and CDR2 SQIVND (reference sequence). The CDR3 DNA reads as TGTGCCAGTAGCCCGAGGACCCCCCAAACCTCACCCCTCCACTTT. It specifies CASSPRTPQTSPLHF.

V gene TRBV20-1 combines with J gene TRBJ1-2, with 9 nucleotides matching TRBD1. The CDR3 covers 14 residues. CDR1 and CDR2 (germline): DFQATT, SNEGSKA (reference sequence). The trim removed 3 bases at V and 3 bases at J, leaving 5 bases unmatched. The DNA of the CDR3 is TGCAGTGCTAGTTTCACAGGGGGCGACTATGGCTACACCTTC. Its protein product is CSASFTGGDYGYTF.

The genes are TRBV7-2 and TRBJ1-5; D remains ambiguous. Per the germline V gene, CDR1 is SGHTA and CDR2 is FQGNSA. Between the trimmed V and J ends, which lost 0 bases and 5 bases, there was a span of 5 bases. This CDR3 has 13 amino acids. The CDR3 bases are TGTGCCAGCAGCTTAGCTTGGGATCAGCCCCAGCATTTT. Its translation: CASSLAWDQPQHF.

The chain has TRBV11-1 and TRBJ1-2; 8 nucleotides match TRBD1. After removal of 6 bases from V and 5 bases from J, the junction contained 8 bases not matched to a gene. The germline CDR1 and CDR2 sequences are SGHAT and FQDESV (reference sequence). CDR3 length: 14 amino acids. CDR3 in DNA: TGTGCCAGCAGATCAGGGGGCGCAAGTTATGGCTACACCTTC. Its protein is CASRSGGASYGYTF.

The V call is TRBV6-5, the J call TRBJ2-7; 10 nucleotides align to TRBD1. V was clipped by 5 bases and J by 7 bases; unmatched bases: 8. The length of the CDR3 is 14 residues. CDR1 is MNHEY and CDR2 is SVGAGI in the germline V gene. The CDR3 protein is CASSQRTGGLEQYF. The CDR3 DNA is TGTGCCAGCAGTCAACGGACAGGGGGTTTGGAGCAGTACTTC.

This chain links TRBV5-3 with TRBJ1-6; no reliable D call. TRBV5-3 is designated an ORF whose function remains uncertain. The CDR3 runs to 15 residues. V lost 4 bases to trimming and J lost 9 bases, with 17 bases between them. The CDR3 loop is CARSPSPGRPSPLHF. The CDR3 nucleotides are TGTGCCAGAAGCCCCTCCCCGGGGAGACCTTCACCCCTCCACTTT.

This clone came up a few times. The chain links TRBV5-1 to TRBJ1-5, with TRBD1 matching 7 bases. V shed 0 bases, J shed 1 base, and the junction held 1 base outside the gene matches. The CDR3 has 15 amino acids. CDR1 is SGHRS, CDR2 YFSETQ, per germline. CDR3 bases: TGCGCCAGCAGCTTGGAGGGGGCAAGCAATCAGCCCCAGCATTTT. Translating gives CASSLEGASNQPQHF. The whole variable domain, filled in from reference TRBV5-1 and TRBJ1-5, reads KAGVTQTPRYLIKTRGQQVTLSCSPISGHRSVSWYQQTPGQGLQFLFEYFSETQRNKGNFPGRFSGRQFSNSRSEMNVSTLELGDSALYLCASSLEGASNQPQHFGDGTRLSIL.

The gene calls are TRBV19 and TRBJ1-2; D unresolved. This CDR3 comprises 13 residues. The ends were cut back, 6 bases at V and 6 bases at J, with 14 bases in the middle. Germline CDR1 reads LNHDA; CDR2 reads SQIVND (reference sequence). The CDR3 nucleotides are TGTGCCAGTAGATTATCGGGTTTTAATGGCTACACCTTC. It specifies CASRLSGFNGYTF.